The TCR beta chain under discussion was sequenced for a study of vaccination effects on CD4 cells after COVID-19. As for the study in general: Post-vaccine specimens were collected at a median of 72 days following the second dose.

About this clone itself: The target antigen is unknown.

This table comes from immunoSEQ multiplex PCR, and its TCRdb copy is limited to in-frame clones, with some not included. This table holds about 22,000 clones, 65% to 80% found once. Study-level findings and limits: Early post-infection timepoints were absent, and convalescent patients were few.

Expansion of antigen-specific CD4+ T cells with viral peptide pools was carried out by the ViraFEST assay before sequencing. Having been cultured for less than 12 days, the cells underwent CD4+ T cell isolation. Participants were vaccinated with two doses of either the BNT162b2 or mRNA-1273 vaccine. Vaccinees lacked prior SARS-CoV-2 infection and tested negative for nucleocapsid antibodies. A half-medium replacement with IL-2 medium was carried out on days 3 and 7. The TCR originated in a human donor who received a COVID-19 vaccine. The material was CD4+ T cells from PBMCs cultured with HCoV-NL63 spike peptides, obtained after COVID-19 vaccination.

CDR3 residues: CASSQTGRDQPQHF. As DNA, the CDR3 is TGTGCCAGCAGTCAGACAGGGAGGGATCAGCCCCAGCATTTT. The V gene is TRBV25-1, the J gene TRBJ1-5, with TRBD1 matching 7 bases. Germline V lookup: CDR1 MGHDK, CDR2 SYGVNS. Unmatched junction bases numbered 6, after V lost 5 bases and J lost 5 bases. The CDR3 has 14 residues.